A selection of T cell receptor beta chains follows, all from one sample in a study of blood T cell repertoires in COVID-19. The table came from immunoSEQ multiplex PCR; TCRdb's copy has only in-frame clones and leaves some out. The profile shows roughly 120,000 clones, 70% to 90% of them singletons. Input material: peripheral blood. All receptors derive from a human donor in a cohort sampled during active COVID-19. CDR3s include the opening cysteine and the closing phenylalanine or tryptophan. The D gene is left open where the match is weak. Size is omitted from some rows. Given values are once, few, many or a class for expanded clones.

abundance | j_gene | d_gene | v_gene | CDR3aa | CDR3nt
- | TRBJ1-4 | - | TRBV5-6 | CASSLDYGSTNEKLFF | TGTGCCAGCAGCTTGGATTATGGCTCAACTAATGAAAAACTGTTTTTT
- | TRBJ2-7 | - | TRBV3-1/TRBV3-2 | CASSPLGGPTYEQYF | TGTGCCAGCAGCCCCCTAGGGGGTCCAACCTACGAGCAGTACTTC
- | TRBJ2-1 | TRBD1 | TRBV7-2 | CASSARQGAPGQFF | TGTGCCAGCAGCGCTAGACAGGGGGCCCCAGGGCAGTTCTTC
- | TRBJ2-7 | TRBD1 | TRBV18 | CASSPSTGGYEQYF | TGTGCCAGCTCACCATCCACAGGGGGCTACGAGCAGTACTTC
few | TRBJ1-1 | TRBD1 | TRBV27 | CASRPIDYGTAEAFF | TGTGCCAGCAGACCTATCGACTACGGGACAGCCGAAGCTTTCTTT
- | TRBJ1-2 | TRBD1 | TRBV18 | CASSPTTGEVYGYTF | TGTGCCAGCTCACCAACGACAGGGGAAGTCTATGGCTACACCTTC
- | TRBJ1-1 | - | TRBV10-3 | CAIINPYRDTEAFF | TGTGCCATCATAAATCCGTACAGGGACACTGAAGCTTTCTTT
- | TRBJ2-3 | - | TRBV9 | CASSVEDRHTDTQYF | TGTGCCAGCAGCGTAGAGGACAGACACACAGATACGCAGTATTTT
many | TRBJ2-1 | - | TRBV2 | CASSEGIQGSGPYNEQFF | TGTGCCAGCAGTGAGGGGATACAGGGATCGGGGCCCTACAATGAGCAGTTCTTC
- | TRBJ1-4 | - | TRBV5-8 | CASSPLLGFNEKLFF | TGTGCCAGCAGCCCCCTTCTAGGATTTAATGAAAAACTGTTTTTT
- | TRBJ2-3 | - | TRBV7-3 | CASSLTHSDTQYF | TGTGCCAGCAGCTTGACTCACTCAGATACGCAGTATTTT
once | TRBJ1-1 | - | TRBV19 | CASTSDARGGEAFF | TGTGCCAGTACCTCGGACGCTAGAGGAGGTGAAGCTTTCTTT
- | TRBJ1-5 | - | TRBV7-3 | CASSLTRWTGINQPQHF | TGTGCCAGCAGCTTAACTCGTTGGACGGGAATCAATCAGCCCCAGCATTTT
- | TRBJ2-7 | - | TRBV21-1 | CASSKYTGGSYEQYF | TGTGCCAGCAGCAAATACACCGGGGGTTCATACGAGCAGTACTTC
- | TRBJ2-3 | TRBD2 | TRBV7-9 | CASSLVLAGIYTQYF | TGTGCCAGCAGCTTAGTCCTAGCGGGTATTTATACGCAGTATTTT
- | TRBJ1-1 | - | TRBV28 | CASGLQNTEAFF | TGTGCCAGTGGACTGCAGAACACTGAAGCTTTCTTT
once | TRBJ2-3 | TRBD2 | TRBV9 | CASSLDGRGDTDTQYF | TGTGCCAGCAGCCTCGATGGGCGGGGGGACACAGATACGCAGTATTTT
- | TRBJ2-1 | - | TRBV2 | CASSEIFAGYGNEQFF | TGTGCCAGCAGTGAGATATTCGCGGGATATGGCAATGAGCAGTTCTTC
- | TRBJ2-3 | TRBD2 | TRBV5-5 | CASSPPGLAGSTDTQYF | TGTGCCAGCAGCCCACCGGGACTAGCGGGTAGCACAGATACGCAGTATTTT
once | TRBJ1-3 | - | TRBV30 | CASQGGPGNTIYF | TGTGCCTCCCAGGGAGGGCCTGGAAACACCATATATTTT
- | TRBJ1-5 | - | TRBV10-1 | CASSGDPGQPQHF | TGCGCCAGCAGTGGTGATCCAGGTCAGCCCCAGCATTTT
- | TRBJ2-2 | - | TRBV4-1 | CASSQGVTATGELFF | TGCGCCAGCAGCCAAGGAGTGACTGCTACCGGGGAGCTGTTTTTT
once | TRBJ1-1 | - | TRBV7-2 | CASSPAGVNTEAFF | TGTGCCAGCAGCCCGGCCGGGGTGAACACTGAAGCTTTCTTT
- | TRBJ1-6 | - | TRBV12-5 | CASGLVVDRYSPLHF | TGTGCTAGTGGTTTGGTTGTCGACAGGTATTCACCCCTCCACTTT
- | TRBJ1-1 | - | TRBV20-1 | CSAGDGGRAFF | TGCAGTGCTGGGGACGGCGGGAGAGCTTTCTTT
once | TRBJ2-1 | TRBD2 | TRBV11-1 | CASSLGLAAYNEQFF | TGTGCCAGCAGCCTCGGACTAGCGGCCTACAATGAGCAGTTCTTC
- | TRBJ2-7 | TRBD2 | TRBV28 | CASSLTSGSLYEQYF | TGTGCCAGCAGCCTGACTAGCGGGAGCCTCTACGAGCAGTACTTC
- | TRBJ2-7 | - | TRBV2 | CASRHRGALDYEQYF | TGTGCCAGCAGACACCGCGGGGCATTGGACTACGAGCAGTACTTC
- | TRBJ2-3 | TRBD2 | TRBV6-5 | CASSSWDYTDTQYF | TGTGCCAGCAGTTCCTGGGACTACACAGATACGCAGTATTTT
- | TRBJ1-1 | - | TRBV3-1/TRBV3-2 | CASSQGGGVEAFF | TGTGCCAGCAGCCAAGGAGGGGGGGTTGAAGCTTTCTTT
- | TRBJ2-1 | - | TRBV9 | CASSGTGSEVF | TGTGCCAGCAGCGGTACAGGGTCGGAGGTCTTC
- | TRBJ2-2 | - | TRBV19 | CATQGWNTGELFF | TGTGCCACTCAGGGATGGAACACCGGGGAGCTGTTTTTT
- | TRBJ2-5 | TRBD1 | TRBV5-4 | CASSSPPTGGGKTQYF | TGTGCCAGCAGCTCCCCACCCACAGGGGGCGGGAAGACCCAGTACTTC
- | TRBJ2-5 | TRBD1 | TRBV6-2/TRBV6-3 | CASSYPGQGKETQYF | TGTGCCAGCAGTTACCCGGGACAGGGTAAAGAGACCCAGTACTTC
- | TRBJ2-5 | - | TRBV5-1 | CASSEGGRGGETQYF | TGCGCCAGCTCAGAGGGCGGGAGAGGGGGAGAGACCCAGTACTTC
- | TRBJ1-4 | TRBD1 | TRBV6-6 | CASRVGTGGEKLFF | TGTGCCAGCAGGGTCGGGACAGGAGGTGAAAAACTGTTTTTT
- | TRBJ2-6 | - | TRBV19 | CASSIEGAGANVLTF | TGTGCCAGTAGTATAGAAGGGGCTGGGGCCAACGTCCTGACTTTC
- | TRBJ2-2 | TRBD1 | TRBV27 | CASSLTGGFTGELFF | TGTGCCAGCAGTTTAACAGGGGGCTTTACCGGGGAGCTGTTTTTT
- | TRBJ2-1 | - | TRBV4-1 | CASSQVSNEQFF | TGCGCCAGCAGCCAAGTTAGCAATGAGCAGTTCTTC
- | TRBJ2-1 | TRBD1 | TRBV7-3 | CASSLGDRGRKFF | TGTGCCAGCAGCTTGGGGGACAGGGGGCGTAAGTTCTTC
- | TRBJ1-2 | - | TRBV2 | CASRGGRATANYGYTF | TGTGCCAGCAGGGGGGGGAGGGCAACAGCTAACTATGGCTACACCTTC
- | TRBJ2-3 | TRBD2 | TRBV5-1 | CASSLLAGVRVDTQYF | TGCGCCAGCAGCTTGTTAGCGGGAGTAAGGGTAGATACGCAGTATTTT
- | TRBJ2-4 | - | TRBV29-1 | CSVEVLGQGAKNIQYF | TGCAGCGTTGAAGTGTTAGGGCAGGGAGCCAAAAACATTCAGTACTTC
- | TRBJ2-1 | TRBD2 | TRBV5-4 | CASSFSGGNEQFF | TGTGCCAGCAGCTTTTCGGGGGGCAATGAGCAGTTCTTC
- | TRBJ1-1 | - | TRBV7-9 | CASSLGENTEAFF | TGTGCCAGCAGCTTAGGAGAGAACACTGAAGCTTTCTTT
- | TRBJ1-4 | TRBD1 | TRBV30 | CAWSPGTGGPGGEKLFF | TGTGCCTGGAGTCCTGGGACAGGGGGCCCGGGTGGTGAAAAACTGTTTTTT
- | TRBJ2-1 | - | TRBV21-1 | CASFQEGNEQFF | TGTGCCAGCTTCCAGGAGGGGAATGAGCAGTTCTTC
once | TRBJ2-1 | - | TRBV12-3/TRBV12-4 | CASSLVYEQFF | TGTGCCAGCAGTTTAGTCTATGAGCAGTTCTTC
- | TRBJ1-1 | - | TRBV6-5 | CASKGTLGTEAFF | TGTGCCAGCAAGGGGACATTGGGCACTGAAGCTTTCTTT
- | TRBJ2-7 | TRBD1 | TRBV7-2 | CASSRRGTGAYEQYF | TGTGCCAGCAGCCGGCGCGGGACAGGAGCCTACGAGCAGTACTTC
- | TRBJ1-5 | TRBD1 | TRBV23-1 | CASTLPRDRGNQPQHF | TGCGCCAGCACCCTACCCCGGGACAGGGGCAATCAGCCCCAGCATTTT